This T cell receptor beta chain was retrieved from a study of cytomegalovirus exposure and HLA in healthy donors. Study summary: Ancestry clustering placed more than 80% of several hundred genotyped donors in the Caucasian-associated cluster. Findings of the study overall: According to an earlier analysis, most TCR beta V segments yielded productive rearrangements about 87% or about 30% of the time. Presence/absence analyses supposed approximately even sequencing depth among donors.

PCR involved 60 Vbeta and 13 Jbeta primers. TCRdb keeps only in-frame clones here, not all; method: immunoSEQ multiplex PCR. This sample's table reports about 83,000 clones. A remark on this clone: Its antigen is undetermined.

The V and J ends lost 5 bases and 3 bases respectively, with 18 bases between them. The length of the CDR3 is 16 residues. CDR1 is LNHDA and CDR2 is SQIVND in the germline V gene (reference sequence). The sample consisted of PBMCs. The J gene is TRBJ2-3, the V gene TRBV19; maybe TRBD2 (5 bases). The clonotype originates from a man in his late teens or twenties in good health and CMV-seropositive. DNA of the CDR3: TGTGCCAGTAGTCTACCTCCGGGCGGAGGTACAGATACGCAGTATTTT. Amino acids: CASSLPPGGGTDTQYF.